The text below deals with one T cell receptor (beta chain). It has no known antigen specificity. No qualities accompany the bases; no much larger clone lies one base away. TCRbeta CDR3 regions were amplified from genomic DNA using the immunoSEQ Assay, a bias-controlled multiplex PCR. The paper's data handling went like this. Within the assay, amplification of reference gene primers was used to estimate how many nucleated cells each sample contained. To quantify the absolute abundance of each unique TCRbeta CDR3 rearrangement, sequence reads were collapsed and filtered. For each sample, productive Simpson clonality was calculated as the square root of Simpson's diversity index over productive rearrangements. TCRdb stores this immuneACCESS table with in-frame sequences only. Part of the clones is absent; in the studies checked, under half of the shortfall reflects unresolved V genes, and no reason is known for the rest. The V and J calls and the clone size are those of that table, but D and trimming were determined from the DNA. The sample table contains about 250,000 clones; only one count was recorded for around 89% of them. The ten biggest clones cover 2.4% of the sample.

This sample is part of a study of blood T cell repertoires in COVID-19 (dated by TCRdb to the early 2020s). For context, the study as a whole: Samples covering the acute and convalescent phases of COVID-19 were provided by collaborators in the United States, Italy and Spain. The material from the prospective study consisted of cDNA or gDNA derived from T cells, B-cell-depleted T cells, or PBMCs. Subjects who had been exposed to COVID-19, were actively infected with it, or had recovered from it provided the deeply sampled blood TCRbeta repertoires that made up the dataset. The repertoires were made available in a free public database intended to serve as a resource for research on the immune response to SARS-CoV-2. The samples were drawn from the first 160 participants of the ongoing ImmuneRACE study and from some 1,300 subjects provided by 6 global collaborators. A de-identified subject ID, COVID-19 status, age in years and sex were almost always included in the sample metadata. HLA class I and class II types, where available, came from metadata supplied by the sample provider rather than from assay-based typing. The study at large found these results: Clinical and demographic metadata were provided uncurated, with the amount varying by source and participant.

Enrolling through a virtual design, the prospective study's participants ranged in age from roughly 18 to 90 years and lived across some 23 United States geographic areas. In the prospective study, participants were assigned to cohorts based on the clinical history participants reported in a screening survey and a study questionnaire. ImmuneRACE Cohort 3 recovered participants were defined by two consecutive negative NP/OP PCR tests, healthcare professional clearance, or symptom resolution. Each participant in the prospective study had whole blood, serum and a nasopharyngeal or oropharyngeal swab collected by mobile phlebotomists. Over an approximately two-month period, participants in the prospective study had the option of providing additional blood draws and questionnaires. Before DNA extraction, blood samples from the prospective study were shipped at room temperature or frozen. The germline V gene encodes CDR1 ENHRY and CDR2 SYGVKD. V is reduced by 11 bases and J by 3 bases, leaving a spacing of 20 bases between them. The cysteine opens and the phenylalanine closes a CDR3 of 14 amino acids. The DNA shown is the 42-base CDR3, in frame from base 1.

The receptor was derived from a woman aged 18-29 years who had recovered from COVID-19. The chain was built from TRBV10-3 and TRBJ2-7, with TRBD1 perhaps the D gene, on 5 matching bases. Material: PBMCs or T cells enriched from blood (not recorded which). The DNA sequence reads TGTGCCGCTCGGTCGGACACAAGTCTCTACGAGCAGTACTTC. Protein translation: CAARSDTSLYEQYF.